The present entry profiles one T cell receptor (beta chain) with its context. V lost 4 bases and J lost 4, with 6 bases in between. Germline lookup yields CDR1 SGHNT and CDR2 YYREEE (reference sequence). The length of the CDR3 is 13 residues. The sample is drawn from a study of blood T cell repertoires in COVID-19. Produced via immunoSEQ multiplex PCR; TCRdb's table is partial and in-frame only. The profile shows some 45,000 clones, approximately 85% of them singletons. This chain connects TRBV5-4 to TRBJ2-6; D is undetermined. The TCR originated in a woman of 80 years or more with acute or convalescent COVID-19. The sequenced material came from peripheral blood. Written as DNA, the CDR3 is TGTGCCAGCAGCCTTCCGGGGGCCAACGTCCTGACTTTC. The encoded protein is CASSLPGANVLTF.